This entry lists 27 T cell receptor beta chains sequenced from one sample in a study of shared clonotypes between healthy human individuals (dated by TCRdb to 2020 to 2022). The library was produced with the immunoSEQ multiplex PCR assay. This is the immuneACCESS table as TCRdb keeps it, with only in-frame sequences that have V and J called. A part of the clones is gone; compared with another copy, unresolved V genes explain less than half, and the rest is unexplained. The sample table holds about 1.5 million clones, of which 95% to 99% were seen once. The top ten constitute around 0.45% of the sample. The sequenced material came from naive CD4+ T cells sorted from blood. The cell subset or site label corresponds to: CD45RA+ positively selected. Source of these receptors: a young man in good health.

The V and J genes are TRBV28 and TRBJ2-5, with TRBD1 identical over 7 bases. V lost 6 bases, J lost 5 bases, and 9 bases stayed unmatched. The germline V gene encodes CDR1 MDHEN and CDR2 SYDVKM. This CDR3 is 14 amino acids long. CDR3 in amino acids: CASSHGTAGETQYF. CDR3 in DNA: TGTGCCAGCAGCCATGGGACAGCCGGGGAGACCCAGTACTTC.

This rearrangement joins TRBV11-2 to TRBJ2-1, with D perhaps being TRBD1 or TRBD2 (6 bases each). The germline V gene has CDR1 SGHAT and CDR2 FQNNGV. V shed 1 base and J shed 7 bases, with 14 bases lying between them. The CDR3 extends over 15 amino acids. The CDR3 protein is CASSLVPGARNEQFF. CDR3 nucleotide sequence: TGTGCCAGCAGCTTAGTCCCGGGGGCGCGGAATGAGCAGTTCTTC.

The chain is built from TRBV5-1 and TRBJ2-3; 10 nucleotides agree with TRBD2. CDR3 size: 14 residues. J gave up 4 bases and V 5 bases, and 4 bases lay outside the gene matches. The germline V gene encodes CDR1 SGHRS and CDR2 YFSETQ. CDR3 loop: CASRRTSGSDTQYF. In DNA form, the CDR3 reads TGCGCCAGCAGACGGACTAGCGGTTCAGATACGCAGTATTTT.

This chain links TRBV27 with TRBJ2-7; D is ambiguous. The CDR3 loop spans 11 amino acids. Germline V lookup: CDR1 MNHEY, CDR2 SMNVEV (reference sequence). V shed 2 bases and J shed 4 bases, with 3 bases lying between them. CDR3 residues: CASSLKYEQYF. In DNA form, the CDR3 reads TGTGCCAGCAGTTTAAAGTACGAGCAGTACTTC.

V usage is TRBV11-2 and J usage is TRBJ1-1, with TRBD1 as a possible D gene (5 bases). The CDR3 contains 15 residues. The germline V and J ends were trimmed by 4 bases and 1 base, with 13 bases remaining between them. Germline CDR1 reads SGHAT; CDR2 reads FQNNGV. The CDR3 region is CASSSPREGNTEAFF. The CDR3 nucleotides read TGTGCCAGCAGCTCCCCCAGGGAGGGGAACACTGAAGCTTTCTTT.

This rearrangement joins TRBV7-9 to TRBJ2-1, with 15 bases identical to TRBD2. Losses at the gene ends were 6 bases for V and 9 bases for J; bases not matched to a gene: 12. CDR3 length equals 17 residues. CDR1 is SEHNR, CDR2 FQNEAQ, per germline (reference sequence). Here the CDR3 reads CASRPTGLAGGPGEQFF. The CDR3 DNA follows: TGTGCCAGCAGACCCACAGGACTAGCGGGAGGGCCGGGTGAGCAGTTCTTC.

This chain joins TRBV6-1 and TRBJ2-7; D is unclear. V was shortened by 8 bases and J by 3 bases, with 11 bases between the two germline ends. The CDR3 runs to 12 residues. CDR1 and CDR2 (germline): MNHNS, SASEGT. CDR3 DNA sequence: TGTGCCAGCTCGGTGGTAATCTACGAGCAGTACTTC. Translating gives CASSVVIYEQYF.

V gene TRBV4-3 combines with J gene TRBJ2-2; TRBD2 matches 13 bases. Trimming at V came to 0 bases and at J to 7 bases, leaving 5 bases not matched to a gene. The germline CDR1 and CDR2 sequences are LGHNA and YSLEER. The CDR3 runs to 17 residues. The CDR3 is CASSQDTSGRAVGELFF. The CDR3 nucleotides are TGCGCCAGCAGCCAAGACACTAGCGGGAGGGCCGTCGGGGAGCTGTTTTTT.

This chain joins TRBV5-1 and TRBJ2-7; 15 nucleotides line up with TRBD2. This CDR3 has 16 residues. Trimming at V came to 3 bases and at J to 6 bases, leaving 7 bases not matched to a gene. Per the germline V gene, CDR1 is SGHRS and CDR2 is YFSETQ. The CDR3 spells CASSYGLAGGPSEQYF. Written as DNA, the CDR3 is TGCGCCAGCAGCTACGGACTAGCGGGAGGGCCGTCCGAGCAGTACTTC.

This chain uses TRBV6-6 with TRBJ2-7; 7 bases map to TRBD1. V trimming: 5 bases; J trimming: 2 bases; junction bases outside the gene matches: 3. CDR1 and CDR2 from the germline V gene are MNHNY and SVGAGI (reference sequence). The CDR3 has 13 residues. CDR3 DNA: TGTGCCAGCAGTGACAGGGTAACCTACGAGCAGTACTTC. It codes for CASSDRVTYEQYF.

The genes are TRBV10-3 and TRBJ2-3; TRBD1 matches at 8 bases. The CDR3 is made up of 14 amino acids. CDR1 ENHRY and CDR2 SYGVKD come from the germline V gene. V was clipped by 6 bases and J by 4 bases; unmatched bases: 6. The CDR3 reads CAISLGQGADTQYF. CDR3 coding DNA: TGTGCCATCAGCCTCGGACAGGGTGCAGATACGCAGTATTTT.

Here the CDR3 DNA reads TGTGCCAGCAGTTTAAGGAGCGGGAGTTACACCGGGGAGCTGTTTTTT. This encodes CASSLRSGSYTGELFF. V and J are TRBV28 and TRBJ2-2, with TRBD2 matching 8 bases. Germline-derived CDR1 and CDR2 are MDHEN and SYDVKM. Trimming at V came to 2 bases and at J to 3 bases, leaving 5 bases not matched to a gene. CDR3 length: 16 amino acids.

The chain joins TRBV5-1 to TRBJ2-1, with 8 bases aligning to TRBD1. Germline CDR1 reads SGHRS; CDR2 reads YFSETQ. The CDR3 has 14 amino acids. The ends lost 4 bases at V and 2 bases at J; junction bases unmatched: 2. The CDR3 DNA is TGCGCCAGCAGCATGGACAGGGCCTACAATGAGCAGTTCTTC. Amino acids: CASSMDRAYNEQFF.

The chain joins TRBV5-4 to TRBJ2-1; D possibly uses TRBD1 or TRBD2 (6 bases each). The CDR3 loop spans 14 amino acids. Trimming stripped 6 bases from V and 7 bases from J, with 17 bases between. Germline V gene data show CDR1 as SGHNT and CDR2 as YYREEE (reference sequence). The CDR3 DNA sequence: TGTGCCAGCACCCAACGAGGGGGGTTGAATGAGCAGTTCTTC. Amino acids: CASTQRGGLNEQFF.

This sequence joins TRBV7-2 and TRBJ2-1, with D hard to call. There are 12 residues in the CDR3. Per germline, CDR1 SGHTA and CDR2 FQGNSA. Trimming shortened V by 5 bases and J by 2 bases, and 4 bases separated the two germline ends. The CDR3 is CASSAAYNEQFF. DNA for the CDR3: TGTGCCAGCAGCGCGGCCTACAATGAGCAGTTCTTC.

The chain uses TRBV10-2 and TRBJ2-3, with 7 bases fitting TRBD2. The J segment lost 4 bases and the V segment lost 2 bases, leaving 0 bases of the junction unmatched. The CDR3 is 13 residues long. Looked up from germline, CDR1 is WSHSY and CDR2 is SAAADI. The CDR3 DNA sequence: TGCGCCAGCAGTGAGACTAGCGCAGATACGCAGTATTTT. This translates into CASSETSADTQYF.

This chain joins TRBV5-1 and TRBJ2-5, with D possibly being TRBD2 (7 bases). V was clipped by 1 base and J by 4 bases, with 17 bases between them. The CDR3 runs to 16 residues. The germline gives CDR1 SGHRS, CDR2 YFSETQ. CDR3 residues: CASSLRGGARGETQYF. In nucleotides, the CDR3 is TGCGCCAGCAGCTTGCGCGGGGGCGCGAGGGGAGAGACCCAGTACTTC.

Only one count was recorded for this clone. Other DNA variants within this sample encode the same CDR3. This chain uses TRBV2 with TRBJ2-3; 7 positions agree with TRBD2. V lost 6 bases, J lost 1 base, and 1 base stayed unmatched. Germline V gene lookup returns CDR1 SNHLY and CDR2 FYNNEI. The CDR3 covers 13 residues. Written as DNA, the CDR3 is TGTGCCAGCAGAGGACTAGGCACAGATACGCAGTATTTT. The encoded protein is CASRGLGTDTQYF.

The J gene is TRBJ2-7, the V gene TRBV11-2; 8 bases fit TRBD2. Germline values: CDR1 SGHAT, CDR2 FQNNGV. With 0 bases clipped from V and 1 base from J, the junction kept 2 bases outside the gene matches. This CDR3 has 15 amino acids. CDR3 nucleotides: TGTGCCAGCAGCTTAGAACTAGCGGCGTCCTACGAGCAGTACTTC. Translation: CASSLELAASYEQYF. Looking up the rest from reference TRBV11-2 and TRBJ2-7 gives the full variable domain: EAGVAQSPRYKIIEKRQSVAFWCNPISGHATLYWYQQILGQGPKLLIQFQNNGVVDDSQLPKDRFSAERLKGVDSTLKIQPAKLEDSAVYLCASSLELAASYEQYFGPGTRLTVT.

The chain uses TRBV2 and TRBJ2-7; tentative D call: TRBD2 (5 bases). Germline V lookup: CDR1 SNHLY, CDR2 FYNNEI. This CDR3 comprises 12 residues. Trimming took 4 bases from V and 6 from J, leaving 10 bases between them. The CDR3 spells CASSVSAGEQYF. The CDR3 region has the DNA TGTGCCAGCAGTGTATCCGCGGGCGAGCAGTACTTC.

For this clone: At the DNA level, this CDR3 is encoded by other sequences in the same sample as well. V gene TRBV18 combines with J gene TRBJ2-7, with TRBD2 matching over 10 bases. The CDR3 totals 16 residues. V lost 0 bases to trimming and J lost 2 bases; unmatched junction nucleotides: 4. Germline loops: CDR1 KGHSH, CDR2 LQKENI. CDR3 bases: TGTGCCAGCTCACCACCCGGGAGCGGGAGGGCCTACGAGCAGTACTTC. This sequence encodes CASSPPGSGRAYEQYF.

The V call is TRBV9, the J call TRBJ2-1, with D uncertain. V was trimmed by 1 base and J by 5 bases, leaving 10 bases between them. The CDR3 contains 14 residues. The germline gives CDR1 SGDLS, CDR2 YYNGEE. CDR3 residues: CASSVLHGNNEQFF. The CDR3 DNA sequence: TGTGCCAGCAGCGTACTACATGGGAACAATGAGCAGTTCTTC.

The chain has TRBV29-1 and TRBJ2-7, with 12 bases lining up with TRBD2. The CDR3 totals 16 residues. Germline values: CDR1 SQVTM, CDR2 ANQGSEA. The junction had 11 bases not matched to a gene; V was cut back by 7 bases and J by 1 base. The CDR3 protein is CSAGRGTSGFSYEQYF. CDR3 DNA sequence: TGCAGCGCTGGACGGGGGACTAGCGGGTTTTCCTACGAGCAGTACTTC.

This clone was recorded only once. The rearrangement uses TRBV5-5 and TRBJ2-7, with a possible D match to TRBD2 (5 bases). Germline V gene sequence: CDR1 SGHKS, CDR2 YYEKEE (reference sequence). The V and J ends lost 4 bases and 2 bases respectively, with 13 bases between them. The CDR3 length is 14 residues. DNA for the CDR3: TGTGCCAGCAGCCCCGAAGGGAGAGCCTACGAGCAGTACTTC. It codes for CASSPEGRAYEQYF.

The chain carries TRBV30 and TRBJ2-7; D not certain. Trimming took 0 bases from V and 6 from J, leaving 6 bases between them. The V gene's germline CDR1 is GTSNPN and CDR2 SVGIG (reference sequence). The CDR3 totals 11 residues. The CDR3 sequence: CAWSVSPEQYF. CDR3 DNA sequence: TGTGCCTGGAGTGTCAGCCCCGAGCAGTACTTC. The full variable domain, in which reference TRBV30 and TRBJ2-7 provide the parts outside the CDR3, is SQTIHQWPATLVQPVGSPLSLECTVEGTSNPNLYWYRQAAGRGLQLLFYSVGIGQISSEVPQNLSASRPQDRQFILSSKKLLLSDSGFYLCAWSVSPEQYFGPGTRLTVT.

The genes are TRBV9 and TRBJ2-7; D is uncertain. The V and J ends lost 4 bases and 2 bases respectively, with 13 bases between them. This CDR3 region has 14 residues. Germline values: CDR1 SGDLS, CDR2 YYNGEE. CDR3 nucleotides: TGTGCCAGCAGCTATGACAAGGTCCCCTACGAGCAGTACTTC. Translated, it gives CASSYDKVPYEQYF.

On this clone itself: Other DNA sequences in the same sample also yield this CDR3. The J gene is TRBJ2-1, the V gene TRBV29-1; D is perhaps TRBD1 or TRBD2 (5 bases each). This CDR3 spans 11 amino acids. Germline CDR1 is SQVTM and CDR2 is ANQGSEA. Trimming removed 4 bases from V and 7 bases from J, with 8 bases in between. CDR3 nucleotides: TGCAGCGTTGGGTGGGGGAATGAGCAGTTCTTC. It translates to CSVGWGNEQFF.